This T cell receptor beta chain was sequenced during a study of CD4 T cells in relation to SARS-CoV-2 and coronaviruses. This CDR3 has 15 amino acids. From germline, CDR1 is SGHNT and CDR2 YENEEA. Losses at the gene ends were 0 bases for V and 0 bases for J; bases not matched to a gene: 1. Sequencing used immunoSEQ multiplex PCR; TCRdb keeps in-frame clones, though not all of them. In the table there are 20,000 or so clones, approximately 72% of which are singletons. A remark on this clone: Antigen: not known.

Unexposed donor CD4+ T cells date from about 2011-2018, before the COVID-19 pandemic. Isolation of CD4+ T cells took place after 10 days in culture. The chain combines TRBV11-3 with TRBJ2-5, with 7 bases matching TRBD2. The TCR comes from a human donor in good health. The sample was CD4+ T cells from PBMCs, cultured in vitro. Written as DNA, the CDR3 is TGTGCCAGCAGCTTAGATGGGGGGGACCAAGAGACCCAGTACTTC. This translates into CASSLDGGDQETQYF.